The 20 T cell receptor beta chains given below trace back to one sample, sequenced in a study of blood T cell repertoires in COVID-19. Using immunoSEQ multiplex PCR, the repertoire was profiled, and TCRdb retains in-frame clones only, with some absent. The sample lists 92,000 or so clones, roughly 78% occurring once. The sequenced material came from peripheral blood. These receptors all come from a woman aged 80 or older with acute or convalescent COVID-19.

The chain couples TRBV5-4 to TRBJ2-2; 8 bases map to TRBD2. Germline V gene sequence: CDR1 SGHNT, CDR2 YYREEE (reference sequence). The CDR3 length is 16 residues. Germline trimming cut 0 bases from V and 5 bases from J; bases unmatched to any gene: 6. The CDR3 loop is CASSLAGGASTGELFF. In DNA form, the CDR3 reads TGTGCCAGCAGCTTGGCGGGGGGGGCGAGTACCGGGGAGCTGTTTTTT.

The chain combines TRBV13 with TRBJ1-1, with 11 bases aligning to TRBD1. Germline CDR1 PRHDT, CDR2 FYEKMQ (reference sequence). CDR3 length: 14 amino acids. The V gene end was trimmed by 5 bases and the J gene end by 2 bases; junction bases not matched to a gene: 1. The DNA for the CDR3 is TGTGCCAGCAGCGGGACAGGGGGAAACACTGAAGCTTTCTTT. This codes for CASSGTGGNTEAFF.

This chain links TRBV6-6 with TRBJ1-3; 7 bases are shared with TRBD1. This CDR3 contains 14 residues. Germline V gene sequence: CDR1 MNHNY, CDR2 SVGAGI (reference sequence). The V gene end was trimmed by 1 base and the J gene end by 6 bases; junction bases not matched to a gene: 3. Here the CDR3 reads CASSYWGQQNTIYF. In DNA form, the CDR3 reads TGTGCCAGCAGTTACTGGGGACAGCAAAACACCATATATTTT.

The chain recombines TRBV28 with TRBJ2-7; unclear D gene. The ends were cut back, 6 bases at V and 3 bases at J, with 18 bases in the middle. Germline loops: CDR1 MDHEN, CDR2 SYDVKM. The CDR3 contains 15 residues. The CDR3 DNA follows: TGTGCCAGCAGCCCAACCGGGTTACGCGACTACGAGCAGTACTTC. Residues: CASSPTGLRDYEQYF.

This sequence joins TRBV6-2 or TRBV6-3 and TRBJ2-3; TRBD2 is a possible D gene (5 bases). This CDR3 region has 14 residues. V shed 6 bases and J shed 2 bases, with 12 bases lying between them. Germline CDR1 is MNHEY and CDR2 is SVGEGT. The CDR3 nucleotides read TGTGCCAGCAGCCCGCCGGGAACCACAGATACGCAGTATTTT. This gives the protein CASSPPGTTDTQYF.

V and J are TRBV12-5 and TRBJ1-4; 9 bases map to TRBD1. Germline V gene sequence: CDR1 LGHNT, CDR2 FRNRAP. With V trimmed by 4 bases and J by 5 bases, 2 bases remained unmatched. This CDR3 comprises 14 residues. The CDR3 loop is CASGSGQGNEKLFF. The CDR3 coding sequence is TGTGCTAGTGGTTCAGGACAGGGGAATGAAAAACTGTTTTTT.

The V gene is TRBV7-8, the J gene TRBJ1-4; no definite D call. This CDR3 region has 16 residues. Germline values: CDR1 SGHVS, CDR2 FQNEAQ. Between the trimmed V and J ends, which lost 5 bases and 0 bases, there was a span of 13 bases. Written as DNA, the CDR3 is TGTGCCAGCAGCCCCGCCGGTCACCCAACTAATGAAAAACTGTTTTTT. It is translated as CASSPAGHPTNEKLFF.

The CDR3 nucleotides are TGCGCCAGCAGCTTAGGCGGGACAGAGTCTGGAAACACCATATATTTT. This translates into CASSLGGTESGNTIYF. The chain couples TRBV5-1 to TRBJ1-3, with 7 bases aligning to TRBD1. The CDR3 has 16 residues. J gave up 1 base and V 2 bases, and 6 bases lay outside the gene matches. Germline V gene lookup returns CDR1 SGHRS and CDR2 YFSETQ.

The chain's CDR3 is CASRYRGGDTEAFF. In DNA form, the CDR3 reads TGTGCCAGCAGGTACAGGGGAGGCGACACTGAAGCTTTCTTT. The chain has TRBV3-1 (or the pseudogene TRBV3-2) and TRBJ1-1; 7 nucleotides line up with TRBD1. Unmatched junction bases numbered 7, after V lost 6 bases and J lost 3 bases. Germline CDR1 reads LGHDT; CDR2 reads YNNKEL (reference sequence). This CDR3 spans 14 amino acids.

This clone was detected only once. The chain couples TRBV2 to TRBJ2-5, with 10 nucleotides matching TRBD2. Losses at the gene ends were 4 bases for V and 2 bases for J; bases not matched to a gene: 7. Germline V lookup: CDR1 SNHLY, CDR2 FYNNEI. The CDR3 consists of 16 residues. CDR3 nucleotide sequence: TGTGCCAGCAGTGGAGGTAGCGGGGGGAATCAAGAGACCCAGTACTTC. The encoded protein is CASSGGSGGNQETQYF.

This chain links TRBV2 with TRBJ1-2; 8 bases line up with TRBD1. The ends lost 7 bases at V and 11 bases at J; junction bases unmatched: 12. This CDR3 comprises 13 residues. Per germline, CDR1 SNHLY and CDR2 FYNNEI. CDR3 loop: CASTTGQGRGYTF. The CDR3 coding sequence is TGTGCCAGCACCACCGGACAGGGAAGAGGGTACACCTTC.

The chain links TRBV6-5 to TRBJ2-6; D gene ambiguous. The V end was cut by 4 bases, the J end by 0 bases, with 4 bases between. This CDR3 is built from 14 residues. CDR1 MNHEY and CDR2 SVGAGI come from the germline V gene. In nucleotides, the CDR3 is TGTGCCAGCAGTTCCAACTCTGGGGCCAACGTCCTGACTTTC. This codes for CASSSNSGANVLTF.

The rearrangement links TRBV5-4 to TRBJ2-2, with a tentative D call TRBD2 (7 bases). This CDR3 contains 16 residues. The germline gives CDR1 SGHNT, CDR2 YYREEE (reference sequence). V dropped 1 base and J dropped 4 bases, with 14 bases sitting between them. The CDR3 loop reads CASSLRWGGGTGELFF. In DNA form, the CDR3 reads TGTGCCAGCAGCTTGCGGTGGGGGGGCGGCACCGGGGAGCTGTTTTTT.

This clone was picked up a small number of times. The rearrangement links TRBV19 to TRBJ1-2; TRBD1 might be the D (6 bases). CDR3 length: 15 residues. V dropped 5 bases and J dropped 10 bases, with 23 bases sitting between them. Germline V CDR1 and CDR2: LNHDA, SQIVND (reference sequence). CDR3 coding DNA: TGTGCCAGTAGTTCCGGTGGGACATCTGATTTCTACTACACCTTC. Translating it yields CASSSGGTSDFYYTF.

The V gene is TRBV5-8, the J gene TRBJ2-3; tentatively, D is TRBD1 (5 bases). In germline, CDR1 is SGHTS, CDR2 YDEGEE. The germline V and J ends were trimmed by 4 bases and 0 bases, with 12 bases remaining between them. This CDR3 contains 15 residues. The CDR3 here is CASSPDTHSTDTQYF. The CDR3 nucleotides are TGTGCCAGCAGCCCGGACACCCATAGCACAGATACGCAGTATTTT.

The J gene is TRBJ1-1, the V gene TRBV7-9; 7 nucleotides align to TRBD1. The CDR3 sequence is 16 residues long. The junction had 14 bases not matched to a gene; V was cut back by 5 bases and J by 5 bases. The germline V gene encodes CDR1 SEHNR and CDR2 FQNEAQ (reference sequence). The CDR3 nucleotides read TGTGCCAGCAGCCCTACACAGGGGAGATGGAGAACTGAAGCTTTCTTT. Translated, it gives CASSPTQGRWRTEAFF. Full variable domain (rest looked up from reference TRBV7-9 and TRBJ1-1): DTGVSQNPRHKITKRGQNVTFRCDPISEHNRLYWYRQTLGQGPEFLTYFQNEAQLEKSRLLSDRFSAERPKGSFSTLEIQRTEQGDSAMYLCASSPTQGRWRTEAFFGQGTRLTVV.

The gene calls are TRBV27 and TRBJ2-7; tentative D call: TRBD2 (6 bases). The CDR3 loop spans 13 amino acids. Germline loops: CDR1 MNHEY, CDR2 SMNVEV (reference sequence). Trimming removed 4 bases at V and 5 bases at J, with 12 bases between. The CDR3, as DNA: TGTGCCAGCAGTTGGGGCGGGACGGACGAGCAGTACTTC. It is translated as CASSWGGTDEQYF.

The gene calls are TRBV5-5 and TRBJ2-5; possibly TRBD2 for D (7 bases). Trimming took off 3 bases at V and 1 base at J, with 16 bases between the two ends. This CDR3 contains 16 residues. Germline V gene lookup returns CDR1 SGHKS and CDR2 YYEKEE (reference sequence). The CDR3 protein is CASSSNRGGSQETQYF. In DNA, the CDR3 is TGTGCCAGCAGCTCAAATAGGGGGGGCAGCCAAGAGACCCAGTACTTC.

The chain carries TRBV13 and TRBJ2-5; D is unresolved. CDR1 PRHDT and CDR2 FYEKMQ come from the germline V gene (reference sequence). V lost 6 bases and J lost 2, with 10 bases in between. The CDR3 is 13 amino acids. CDR3: CASRSTYQETQYF. The CDR3 nucleotides are TGTGCCAGCAGAAGTACATATCAAGAGACCCAGTACTTC.

CDR3: CASSAWTGRDYGYTF. The CDR3 nucleotides are TGCGCCAGCAGCGCCTGGACAGGGAGGGACTATGGCTACACCTTC. The chain links TRBV5-1 to TRBJ1-2; 8 nucleotides align to TRBD1. V lost 4 bases to trimming and J lost 3 bases; unmatched junction nucleotides: 8. Germline V CDR1 and CDR2: SGHRS, YFSETQ. CDR3 length: 15 residues.